This entry is about one T cell receptor beta chain. The antigen remains undetermined. The data stem from a study of OX40 agonist ivuxolimab in advanced cancers. As for the study in general: Ivuxolimab is an agonistic anti-OX40 (CD134) antibody, and patients were treated with it. The diagnoses of dose-escalation patients were hepatocellular carcinoma, melanoma, renal cell or head and neck cancer. Whole-study results and caveats: Both CD4+ and CD8+ T cell populations in blood had undergone clonal expansion by week 6 at 0.1 to 3.0 mg/kg.

The method was immunoSEQ multiplex PCR; TCRdb's version includes in-frame clones alone and lacks a portion of them. The sample lists more than 25,000 clones; around 74% were seen once. The CDR3 sequence is 13 residues long. Per germline, CDR1 LNHDA and CDR2 SQIVND (reference sequence). Trimming shortened V by 9 bases and J by 0 bases, and 9 bases separated the two germline ends. Patients who had autoimmune disease history or got systemic immunosuppression were left out. This chain connects TRBV19 to TRBJ1-5; D is unresolved. The sequencing here drew on CD4+ or CD8+ T cells sorted from blood, taken in a trial of the OX40 agonist ivuxolimab. The TCR sequence derives from an adult with an advanced solid tumor such as melanoma, head and neck, liver or kidney cancer. The CDR3, as DNA: TGTGCCAGCCAGGACGGTAGCAATCAGCCCCAGCATTTT. It yields the protein CASQDGSNQPQHF.